This T cell receptor (beta chain) originates from a study of cytomegalovirus exposure and HLA in healthy donors. As for the study in general: The early release's HLA-typed donors yielded tens of millions of unique TCRs.

The PCR had 60 Vbeta and 13 Jbeta primers. The table came from immunoSEQ multiplex PCR; TCRdb's copy has only in-frame clones and leaves some out. The sample carries about 170,000 clones, around 73% recorded once. In this sample, this clone turned up a few times. Its antigen is unknown. General study findings and limits: 87-base-pair reads could not separate some V segments, including TRBV6-2 and TRBV6-3. In a later analysis, roughly 17,000 TCR beta sequences were associated with HLA alleles at 0.05 false discovery rate. Based on reports, TCR beta sequences accurately predicted HLA-A and HLA-B alleles for most subjects.

Germline CDR1 SEHNR, CDR2 FQNEAQ (reference sequence). V lost 5 bases to trimming and J lost 0 bases; unmatched junction nucleotides: 7. This CDR3 comprises 16 residues. The sequence was collected from a woman between 18 and 29 years old in good health and CMV-seropositive. Sequencing used PBMCs. The chain couples TRBV7-9 to TRBJ2-1; TRBD1 agrees at 7 bases. The CDR3 loop is CASSAQTGSSYNEQFF. Written as DNA, the CDR3 is TGTGCCAGCAGCGCCCAGACAGGGAGCTCCTACAATGAGCAGTTCTTC.